The rows below give T cell receptor beta chains drawn from one sample of a study of T cells expressing NK-cell markers. From its re-call of the 5' RACE reads, TCRdb lists each CDR3 protein once, without DNA. The sample table includes 160,000 or so distinct CDR3 sequences. Sequenced material: blood T cells: a sorted CD56 or NKG2C T cell subset, CD4+ or CD8+ T cells, or bulk PBMC T cells (not recorded which). The receptor source for this set is a woman between 18 and 75 years old in good health. The CDR3 runs from the conserved cysteine through the conserved F or W.

j_gene: TRBJ2-1; v_gene: TRBV6-1; CDR3aa: CATRRDFSYNEQFF
j_gene: TRBJ2-3; v_gene: TRBV5-1; CDR3aa: CASSYGQGRGTQYF
j_gene: TRBJ2-6; v_gene: TRBV5-1; CDR3aa: CASSLAISGANVLTF
j_gene: TRBJ2-3; v_gene: TRBV7-2; CDR3aa: CASSFPGTDTQYF
j_gene: TRBJ2-1; v_gene: TRBV7-8; CDR3aa: CASSLAGGTSYNEQFF
j_gene: TRBJ2-2; v_gene: TRBV5-1; CDR3aa: CASREVGELFF
j_gene: TRBJ2-7; v_gene: TRBV5-1; CDR3aa: CASSRDRAGEQYF
j_gene: TRBJ1-2; v_gene: TRBV7-2; CDR3aa: CASSPTGYWNHDGYTF
j_gene: TRBJ1-6; v_gene: TRBV2; CDR3aa: CASSEQGSRSPLHF
j_gene: TRBJ1-1; v_gene: TRBV5-4; CDR3aa: CASQTGAKLNTEAFF
j_gene: TRBJ2-3; v_gene: TRBV27; CDR3aa: CASKTLRDITRADTQYF
j_gene: TRBJ1-1; v_gene: TRBV4-2; CDR3aa: CASSQEQGEYVGEAFF
j_gene: TRBJ2-5; v_gene: TRBV12-3/TRBV12-4; CDR3aa: CASSFHGTSGQETQYF
j_gene: TRBJ1-2; v_gene: TRBV7-2; CDR3aa: CASSSQSTDGYTF
j_gene: TRBJ2-1; v_gene: TRBV20-1; CDR3aa: CSARDRRFGAEGEQFF
j_gene: TRBJ1-5; v_gene: TRBV2; CDR3aa: CASTPGQLNQPQHF
j_gene: TRBJ2-1; v_gene: TRBV3-1; CDR3aa: CASSRALGGGWNEQFF
j_gene: TRBJ1-3; v_gene: TRBV12-3/TRBV12-4; CDR3aa: CASSLASGFRNTIYF
j_gene: TRBJ2-7; v_gene: TRBV3-1; CDR3aa: CASSLNRDEQYF
j_gene: TRBJ2-3; v_gene: TRBV15; CDR3aa: CATSSNADTQYF
j_gene: TRBJ2-5; v_gene: TRBV3-1; CDR3aa: CASSQMRGRGETQYF
j_gene: TRBJ1-2; v_gene: TRBV3-1; CDR3aa: CASSQGVGTQLGYTF
j_gene: TRBJ2-7; v_gene: TRBV5-1; CDR3aa: CASSTGLGEQYF
j_gene: TRBJ2-3; v_gene: TRBV5-1; CDR3aa: CASSQTAGGASTDTQYF
j_gene: TRBJ2-7; v_gene: TRBV6-1; CDR3aa: CASTPRLGGNYEQYF
j_gene: TRBJ1-2; v_gene: TRBV5-1; CDR3aa: CASSHPGQINYGYTF
j_gene: TRBJ2-7; v_gene: TRBV18; CDR3aa: CASSPVGQGINEQYF
j_gene: TRBJ1-5; v_gene: TRBV19; CDR3aa: CASSIGGEEWQPQHF
j_gene: TRBJ2-7; v_gene: TRBV20-1; CDR3aa: CSARTYLSYEQYF
j_gene: TRBJ2-1; v_gene: TRBV5-1; CDR3aa: CASSLVLAGGAYNEQFF
j_gene: TRBJ1-6; v_gene: TRBV20-1; CDR3aa: CSAKRGGTVNSPLHF
j_gene: TRBJ2-5; v_gene: TRBV29-1; CDR3aa: CSVEGAETQYF
j_gene: TRBJ2-3; v_gene: TRBV5-1; CDR3aa: CASSPGLAGGLRADTQYF
j_gene: TRBJ1-6; v_gene: TRBV7-6; CDR3aa: CASSLGDRGFGGSPLHF
j_gene: TRBJ2-5; v_gene: TRBV5-1; CDR3aa: CASSPLSGGAAETQYF
j_gene: TRBJ1-5; v_gene: TRBV29-1; CDR3aa: CSVRDREGPGQPQHF
j_gene: TRBJ1-4; v_gene: TRBV12-3/TRBV12-4; CDR3aa: CASSQVNKKLFF
j_gene: TRBJ2-2; v_gene: TRBV6-2/TRBV6-3; CDR3aa: CASRLPRTVVGELFF
j_gene: TRBJ1-5; v_gene: TRBV4-1; CDR3aa: CASSQPGKGNQPQHF
j_gene: TRBJ1-5; v_gene: TRBV4-1; CDR3aa: CASSQLFGGNQPQHF
j_gene: TRBJ1-3; v_gene: TRBV28; CDR3aa: CASSPGQSGNTIYF
j_gene: TRBJ2-6; v_gene: TRBV6-6; CDR3aa: CASSETGANVLTF
j_gene: TRBJ1-4; v_gene: TRBV12-3/TRBV12-4; CDR3aa: CASSRSRTKNEKLFF
j_gene: TRBJ2-5; v_gene: TRBV13; CDR3aa: CASSLFPSGGGETQYF
j_gene: TRBJ2-5; v_gene: TRBV5-1; CDR3aa: CASSLVRGQGAGETQYF
j_gene: TRBJ2-2; v_gene: TRBV30; CDR3aa: CAWSILGGNTGELFF
j_gene: TRBJ2-5; v_gene: TRBV4-2; CDR3aa: CASSQQGGEETQYF
j_gene: TRBJ2-7; v_gene: TRBV6-1; CDR3aa: CASRDTSLAGSYEQYF
j_gene: TRBJ2-1; v_gene: TRBV20-1; CDR3aa: CSARRLAGGPATYNEQFF
j_gene: TRBJ1-1; v_gene: TRBV10-3; CDR3aa: CATDRGGNTEAFF
j_gene: TRBJ2-3; v_gene: TRBV28; CDR3aa: CASKAGGYTDTQYF